One sample yielded the 5 T cell receptor beta chains listed below, sequenced in a study of human T cells and chemical hapten exposure. TCRdb analysed the 5' RACE reads with MiXCR anew, one entry per CDR3 protein. The repertoire has about 140,000 distinct CDR3 sequences, approximately 4% of them found once; the top ten carry about 1.3%. The authors extracted total RNA from unfractionated whole blood. These receptor sequences come from a female donor in good health.

This clonotype was observed a few times. The chain's CDR3 is CASSLVVGGTEAFF. The CDR3 DNA sequence: TGTGCCAGCAGCTTAGTAGTTGGGGGCACTGAAGCTTTCTTT. The V and J genes are TRBV7-2 and TRBJ1-1; possibly TRBD1 for D (5 bases). The V gene's germline CDR1 is SGHTA and CDR2 FQGNSA. Trimming stripped 1 base from V and 4 bases from J, with 10 bases between. CDR3 size: 14 residues. The full variable domain, rest sourced from reference TRBV7-2 and TRBJ1-1, is GAGVSQSPSNKVTEKGKDVELRCDPISGHTALYWYRQSLGQGLEFLIYFQGNSAPDKSGLPSDRFSAERTGGSVSTLTIQRTQQEDSAVYLCASSLVVGGTEAFFGQGTRLTVV.

This clonotype was counted a single time. The V and J genes are TRBV27 and TRBJ2-3; the D call may be TRBD1 or TRBD2 (7 bases each). This CDR3 region has 15 residues. The V gene lost 2 bases and the J gene lost 6 bases, with 15 bases spanning the gap. Germline V lookup: CDR1 MNHEY, CDR2 SMNVEV (reference sequence). CDR3 protein: CASSLTGRGGDTQYF. The CDR3 DNA follows: TGTGCCAGCAGTTTAACTGGCAGGGGGGGGGATACGCAGTATTTT.

There are many counts of this clonotype. The chain is built from TRBV12-3 or TRBV12-4 and TRBJ1-2; 7 bases line up with TRBD1. The CDR3 runs 14 residues. V lost 5 bases and J lost 8; bases outside the gene matches: 11. The CDR3 nucleotides are TGTGCCAGCAGTCAAACAGGGGTCATAGGAGGCTACACCTTC. The encoded protein is CASSQTGVIGGYTF.

This clonotype was seen repeatedly, ten times or more. The chain employs TRBV6-1 and TRBJ1-1; D gene ambiguous. The V end was cut by 3 bases, the J end by 2 bases, with 10 bases between. CDR3 size: 14 residues. CDR1 and CDR2 (germline): MNHNS, SASEGT. CDR3 DNA: TGTGCCAGCAGTGAGGTCACTTCCAACACTGAAGCTTTCTTT. It is translated as CASSEVTSNTEAFF.

In its sample, this clonotype was seen many times. The chain links TRBV29-1 to TRBJ2-5; 9 bases agree with TRBD1. The length of the CDR3 is 15 residues. V lost 6 bases, J lost 3 bases, and 11 bases stayed unmatched. Germline V lookup: CDR1 SQVTM, CDR2 ANQGSEA. The CDR3 reads CSVDKPGQGEETQYF. In nucleotides, the CDR3 is TGCAGCGTCGATAAACCGGGACAGGGCGAAGAGACCCAGTACTTC. The complete variable domain, with remaining parts taken from reference TRBV29-1 and TRBJ2-5, reads SAVISQKPSRDICQRGTSLTIQCQVDSQVTMMFWYRQQPGQSLTLIATANQGSEATYESGFVIDKFPISRPNLTFSTLTVSNMSPEDSSIYLCSVDKPGQGEETQYFGPGTRLLVL.